This entry features one TCR beta chain sequence. This sample was included in a study of blood T cell repertoires in COVID-19. The wider study: T cells, B-cell-depleted T cells, or PBMCs provided the cDNA or gDNA that served as material.

How the authors handled the data: Amplified reference gene primers provided the basis for estimating nucleated cell counts. Method: immunoSEQ multiplex PCR; TCRdb's copy keeps in-frame clones and lacks some. That table is the source of V, J and clone size, and D and trimming were worked out from the DNA. The table includes 15,000 to 20,000 clones, nearly 90% detected once. This CDR3 spans 13 amino acids. The ends were cut back, 3 bases at V and 5 bases at J, with 10 bases in the middle. Germline V lookup: CDR1 SQVTM, CDR2 ANQGSEA. Specimen: peripheral blood. This receptor was obtained from a human donor in a cohort sampled during active COVID-19. V gene TRBV29-1 combines with J gene TRBJ2-2; D may be TRBD1 (5 bases). CDR3 region: CSVEQGVTGELFF. CDR3 DNA: TGCAGCGTTGAGCAAGGGGTTACCGGGGAGCTGTTTTTT.